Sequencing of this T cell receptor beta chain was carried out in a study of regulatory T cells in long-lasting Graves disease. Building of the TCR beta libraries involved iRepertoire HTBI primers and Arm-PCR of CDR3 regions. TCRdb ran MiXCR on the multiplex PCR reads and lists one entry per CDR3 protein. Here the sample spans hundreds of thousands of distinct CDR3 sequences, approximately 15% being singletons. Whole-study findings and limits: Persistent patients shared some 2,500 public clonotypes among themselves. Newly diagnosed patients shared fewer, at roughly 1,000. Persistent disease preferred TRBV28, TRBJ1-2 and TRBJ2-5; new disease, TRBV20-1 and TRBJ2-1.

In this sample, this clonotype turned up many times. Its antigen is still unknown. Time point given: newly diagnosed GD, antithyroid drugs for less than 3 months. Generation of the TCR library employed RNA extracted from PBMCs. V shed 2 bases and J shed 2 bases, with 9 bases lying between them. Looked up from germline, CDR1 is MNHEY and CDR2 is SVGAGI. This CDR3 has 14 amino acids. The sample was also reused in another study, on T cells in Graves' hyperthyroidism and ophthalmopathy. That work contributes: TCR CDR3 underwent first-round RT-PCR with the HTBI primer set.

The material was peripheral blood mononuclear cells (PBMCs), obtained at new diagnosis, from a patient treated with antithyroid drugs. The receptor's source is a woman aged 25 to 45 with Graves disease. This chain links TRBV6-5 with TRBJ1-1; a weak D match, TRBD1 (6 bases). In DNA form, the CDR3 reads TGTGCCAGCAGTTACATTGGGACAAACACTGAAGCTTTCTTT. The encoded protein is CASSYIGTNTEAFF.